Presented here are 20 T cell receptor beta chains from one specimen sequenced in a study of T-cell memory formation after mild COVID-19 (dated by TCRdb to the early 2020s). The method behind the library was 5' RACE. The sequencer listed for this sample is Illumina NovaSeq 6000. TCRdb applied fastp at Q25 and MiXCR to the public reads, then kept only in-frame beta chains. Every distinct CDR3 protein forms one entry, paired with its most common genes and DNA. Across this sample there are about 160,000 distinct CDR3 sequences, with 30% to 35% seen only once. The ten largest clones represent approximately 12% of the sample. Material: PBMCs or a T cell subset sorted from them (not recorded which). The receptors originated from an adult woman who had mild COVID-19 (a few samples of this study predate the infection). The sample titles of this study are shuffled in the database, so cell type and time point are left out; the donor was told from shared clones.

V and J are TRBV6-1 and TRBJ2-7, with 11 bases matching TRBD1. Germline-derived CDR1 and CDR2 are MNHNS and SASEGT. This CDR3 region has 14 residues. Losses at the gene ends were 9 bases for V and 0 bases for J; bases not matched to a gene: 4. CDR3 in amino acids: CASRGTGGSYEQYF. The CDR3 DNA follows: TGTGCCAGTAGAGGGACAGGGGGCTCCTACGAGCAGTACTTC.

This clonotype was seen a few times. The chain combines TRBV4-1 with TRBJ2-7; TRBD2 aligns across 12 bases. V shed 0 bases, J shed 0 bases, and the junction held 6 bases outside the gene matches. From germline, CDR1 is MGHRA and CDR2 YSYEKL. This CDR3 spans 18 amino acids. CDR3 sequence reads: CASSQELAGGLSSYEQYF. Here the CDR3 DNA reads TGCGCCAGCAGCCAAGAACTAGCGGGGGGCCTAAGCTCCTACGAGCAGTACTTC.

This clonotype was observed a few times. CDR3 sequence reads: CASRLKTGLSGYTF. The DNA of the CDR3 is TGTGCCAGCAGGCTAAAGACAGGGTTGAGTGGCTACACCTTC. The J gene is TRBJ1-2, the V gene TRBV6-5; 7 nucleotides match TRBD1. The CDR3 sequence is 14 residues long. Germline V gene data show CDR1 as MNHEY and CDR2 as SVGAGI. The ends lost 6 bases at V and 7 bases at J; junction bases unmatched: 11.

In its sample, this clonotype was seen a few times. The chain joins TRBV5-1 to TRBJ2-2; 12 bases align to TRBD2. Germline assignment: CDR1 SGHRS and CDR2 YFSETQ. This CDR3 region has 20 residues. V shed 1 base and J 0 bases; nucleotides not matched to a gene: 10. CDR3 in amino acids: CASSLMPGLAGAANTGELFF. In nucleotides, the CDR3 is TGCGCCAGCAGCTTGATGCCGGGACTAGCGGGTGCTGCGAACACCGGGGAGCTGTTTTTT.

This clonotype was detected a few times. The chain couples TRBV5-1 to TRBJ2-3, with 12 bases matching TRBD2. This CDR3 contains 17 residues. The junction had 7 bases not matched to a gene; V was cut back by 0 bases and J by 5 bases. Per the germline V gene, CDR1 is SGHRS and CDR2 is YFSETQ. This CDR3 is CASSLVTSGGPRDTQYF. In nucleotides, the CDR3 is TGCGCCAGCAGCTTGGTCACTAGCGGGGGGCCGCGAGATACGCAGTATTTT.

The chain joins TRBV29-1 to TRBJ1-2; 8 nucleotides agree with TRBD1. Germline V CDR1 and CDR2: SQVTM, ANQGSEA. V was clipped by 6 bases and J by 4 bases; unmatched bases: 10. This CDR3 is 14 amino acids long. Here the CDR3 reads CSVRQGSFGYGYTF. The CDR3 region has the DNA TGCAGCGTACGACAGGGGAGCTTTGGCTATGGCTACACCTTC. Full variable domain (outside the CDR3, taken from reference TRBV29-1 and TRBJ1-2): SAVISQKPSRDICQRGTSLTIQCQVDSQVTMMFWYRQQPGQSLTLIATANQGSEATYESGFVIDKFPISRPNLTFSTLTVSNMSPEDSSIYLCSVRQGSFGYGYTFGSGTRLTVV.

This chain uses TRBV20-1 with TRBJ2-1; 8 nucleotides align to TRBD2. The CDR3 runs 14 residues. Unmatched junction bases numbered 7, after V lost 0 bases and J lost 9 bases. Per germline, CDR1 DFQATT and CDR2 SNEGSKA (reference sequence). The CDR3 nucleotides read TGCAGTGCTAGAGATTGGACTAGCACGGGTGAGCAGTTCTTC. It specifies CSARDWTSTGEQFF.

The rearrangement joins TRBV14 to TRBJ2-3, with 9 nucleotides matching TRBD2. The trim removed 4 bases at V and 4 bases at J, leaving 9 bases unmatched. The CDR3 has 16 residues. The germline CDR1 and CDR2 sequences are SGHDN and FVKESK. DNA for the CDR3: TGTGCCAGCAGCCCTGTTAGGAGCGGGGGGCCAGATACGCAGTATTTT. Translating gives CASSPVRSGGPDTQYF.

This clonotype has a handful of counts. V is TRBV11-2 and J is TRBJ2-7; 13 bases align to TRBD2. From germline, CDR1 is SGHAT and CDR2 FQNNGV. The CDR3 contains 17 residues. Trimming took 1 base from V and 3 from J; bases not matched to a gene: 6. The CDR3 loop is CASSLGPGLAGIYEQYF. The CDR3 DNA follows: TGTGCCAGCAGCTTAGGGCCGGGACTAGCGGGGATCTACGAGCAGTACTTC.

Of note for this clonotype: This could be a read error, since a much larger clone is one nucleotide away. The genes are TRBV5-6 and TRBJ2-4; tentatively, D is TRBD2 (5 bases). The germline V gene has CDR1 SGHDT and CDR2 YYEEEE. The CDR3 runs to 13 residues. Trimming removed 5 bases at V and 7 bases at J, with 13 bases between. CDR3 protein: CASSPEGWNIQYF. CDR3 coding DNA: TGTGCCAGCAGTCCTGAGGGATGGAACATTCAGTACTTC.

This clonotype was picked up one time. CDR3 residues: CAWSDPMVDEQYF. In DNA form, the CDR3 reads TGTGCCTGGAGCGACCCCATGGTTGACGAGCAGTACTTC. The chain recombines TRBV30 with TRBJ2-7; D gene unclear. V shed 3 bases and J shed 5 bases, with 14 bases lying between them. CDR3 length equals 13 residues. Germline V gene sequence: CDR1 GTSNPN, CDR2 SVGIG (reference sequence).

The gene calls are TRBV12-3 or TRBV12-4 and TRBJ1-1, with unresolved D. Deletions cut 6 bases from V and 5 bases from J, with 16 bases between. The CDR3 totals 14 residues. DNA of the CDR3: TGTGCCAGCAGCCGAGAGCTGGGGTTGACTGAAGCTTTCTTT. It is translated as CASSRELGLTEAFF.

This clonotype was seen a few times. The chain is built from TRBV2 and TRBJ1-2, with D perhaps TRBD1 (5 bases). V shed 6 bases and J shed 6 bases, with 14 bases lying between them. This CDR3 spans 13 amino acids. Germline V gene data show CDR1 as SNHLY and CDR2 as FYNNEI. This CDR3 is CASRPTGKDGYTF. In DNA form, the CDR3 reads TGTGCCAGCAGACCTACAGGAAAGGATGGCTACACCTTC.

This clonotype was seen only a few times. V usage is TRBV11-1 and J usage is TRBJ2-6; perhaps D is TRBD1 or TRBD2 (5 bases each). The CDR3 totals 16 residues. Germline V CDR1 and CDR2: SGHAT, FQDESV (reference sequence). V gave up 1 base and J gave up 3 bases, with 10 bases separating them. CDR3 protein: CASSLEWGNGANVLTF. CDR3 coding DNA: TGTGCCAGCAGCTTAGAATGGGGGAATGGGGCCAACGTCCTGACTTTC.

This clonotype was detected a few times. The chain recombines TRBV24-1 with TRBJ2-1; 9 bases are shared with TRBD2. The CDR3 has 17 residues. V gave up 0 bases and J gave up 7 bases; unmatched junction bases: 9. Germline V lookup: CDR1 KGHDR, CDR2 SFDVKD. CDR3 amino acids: CATSDLPGTSSENEQFF. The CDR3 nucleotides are TGTGCCACCAGTGATTTGCCCGGGACTAGCAGTGAGAATGAGCAGTTCTTC.

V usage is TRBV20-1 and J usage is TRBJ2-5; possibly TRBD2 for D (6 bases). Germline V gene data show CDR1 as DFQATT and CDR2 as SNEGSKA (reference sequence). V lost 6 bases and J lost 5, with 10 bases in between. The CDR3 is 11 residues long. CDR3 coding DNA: TGCAGTGCCACCCGGGGGGAGACCCAGTACTTC. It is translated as CSATRGETQYF.

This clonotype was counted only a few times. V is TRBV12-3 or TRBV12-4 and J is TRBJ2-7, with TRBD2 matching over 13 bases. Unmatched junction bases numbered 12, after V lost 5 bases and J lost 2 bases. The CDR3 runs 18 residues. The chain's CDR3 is CASSPGGLAGMHAYEQYF. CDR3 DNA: TGTGCCAGCAGTCCGGGGGGACTAGCGGGGATGCATGCCTACGAGCAGTACTTC.

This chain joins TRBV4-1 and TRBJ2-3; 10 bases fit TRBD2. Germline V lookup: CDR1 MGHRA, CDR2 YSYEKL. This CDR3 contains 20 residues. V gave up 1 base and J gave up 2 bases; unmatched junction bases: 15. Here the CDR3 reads CASSQAVAGGPISLTDTQYF. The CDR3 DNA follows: TGCGCCAGCAGCCAAGCGGTAGCGGGGGGACCCATTTCCCTCACAGATACGCAGTATTTT.

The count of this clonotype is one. The DNA of the CDR3 is TGTGCCAGCAGCCCTAGCGGGACCCTTTACAATGAGCAGTTCTTC. Protein product: CASSPSGTLYNEQFF. This chain uses TRBV7-9 with TRBJ2-1, with 9 bases fitting TRBD2. There are 15 residues in the CDR3. Germline V gene lookup returns CDR1 SEHNR and CDR2 FQNEAQ (reference sequence). Trimming took 5 bases from V and 4 from J; bases not matched to a gene: 6.

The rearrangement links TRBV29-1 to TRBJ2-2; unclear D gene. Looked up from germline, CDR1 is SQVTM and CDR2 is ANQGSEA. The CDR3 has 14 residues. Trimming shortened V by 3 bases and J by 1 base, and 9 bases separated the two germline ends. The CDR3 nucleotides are TGCAGCGTTGATCAGATCGGGAACACCGGGGAGCTGTTTTTT. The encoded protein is CSVDQIGNTGELFF.